This TCR beta chain was identified in a study of cytomegalovirus exposure and HLA in healthy donors. Study-level results: Most TCR beta V segments were productive about 90% or about 30% of the time in an earlier analysis. Some TCR beta chains (164 of them) were listed as cytomegalovirus-associated. Analyzed later, most CMV-associated TCR beta chains appeared HLA-restricted.

Donors counted as nominally healthy when sampled, yet unrecorded immune exposures were likely. Both 60 Vbeta primers and 13 Jbeta primers went into the PCR. This table comes from immunoSEQ multiplex PCR, and its TCRdb copy is limited to in-frame clones, with some not included. The top ten clones hold about 2.6% of a sample with under 200,000 clones, approximately 80% of them seen once. Germline CDR1 is LGHNA and CDR2 is YSLEER. The CDR3 runs to 18 residues. After removal of 5 bases from V and 9 bases from J, the junction contained 19 bases not matched to a gene. About this clone itself: Its antigen is undetermined.

Sequences were obtained from PBMCs. The origin of this receptor is a woman aged 40 to 49 in good health and CMV-seropositive. V and J are TRBV4-3 and TRBJ1-6; 7 bases agree with TRBD1. CDR3 DNA sequence: TGCGCCAGCAGCTCAAGGAGTTTCCTTGACAGGGAGACTTCACCCCTCCACTTT. This gives the protein CASSSRSFLDRETSPLHF.